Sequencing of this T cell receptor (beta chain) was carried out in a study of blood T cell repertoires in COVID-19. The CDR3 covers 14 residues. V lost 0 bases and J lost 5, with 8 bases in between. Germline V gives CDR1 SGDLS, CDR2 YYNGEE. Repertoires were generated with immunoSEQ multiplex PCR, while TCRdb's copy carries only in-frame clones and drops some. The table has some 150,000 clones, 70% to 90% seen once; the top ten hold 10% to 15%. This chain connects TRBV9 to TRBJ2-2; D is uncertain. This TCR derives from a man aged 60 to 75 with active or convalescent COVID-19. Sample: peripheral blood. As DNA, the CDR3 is TGTGCCAGCAGCGTAGAATCCCGTACCGGGGAGCTGTTTTTT. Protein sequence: CASSVESRTGELFF.